This T cell receptor beta chain was recovered during a study of T cells in Graves' hyperthyroidism and ophthalmopathy. Study findings and constraints: Most clonotypes expanded in the thyroid (above 0.001) were also present in blood.

Amplification of TCR beta CDR3 regions used RNA as the template. The study used the HTBI primer set for a first-round RT-PCR of the TCR CDR3. TCRdb itself ran the multiplex PCR reads through MiXCR, one entry per CDR3 protein. This table has 400,000 to 550,000 distinct CDR3 sequences, approximately 15% appearing once. Note on this clonotype: What it binds is unknown.

Patients were aged 18 to 65, had disease duration under 2 months, and had newly diagnosed hyperthyroidism. The study excluded patients with uncontrolled infection, other autoimmune disease, pregnancy or lactation. Diagnosing involved the use of clinical symptoms, serum thyroxine and TRAb, thyroid ultrasound and orbital computed tomography. Sequenced input: blood. The receptor was isolated from a woman between 18 and 30 years old with Graves' hyperthyroidism.

The CDR3 reads CASSLGGSGTQETQYF. DNA for the CDR3: TGTGCCAGCAGTTTGGGCGGTAGCGGGACCCAAGAGACCCAGTACTTC. The chain has TRBV12-3 or TRBV12-4 and TRBJ2-5; 8 bases map to TRBD2. The CDR3 loop spans 16 amino acids. J lost 1 base, V lost 3 bases, and 7 bases had no gene match.